This T cell receptor (beta chain) comes out of a study of blood T cell repertoires in COVID-19. V dropped 5 bases and J dropped 9; count of bases not matched to a gene: 9. There are 14 residues in the CDR3. Per the germline V gene, CDR1 is MDHEN and CDR2 is SYDVKM. The table came from immunoSEQ multiplex PCR; TCRdb's copy has only in-frame clones and leaves some out. This table has 250,000 to 300,000 clones, around nine tenths appearing once. The receptor comes from a woman in her thirties or forties who had recovered from COVID-19. This sequence joins TRBV28 and TRBJ2-7; TRBD2 agrees at 11 bases. Sequenced sample: peripheral blood. The CDR3 spells CASSKTSGNGWQYF. In nucleotides, the CDR3 is TGTGCCAGCAGTAAGACTAGCGGGAATGGATGGCAGTACTTC.